This is a list of T cell receptor beta chains from one sample in a study of T cell repertoires in cytomegalovirus infection. TCRdb passed the reads through MiXCR, listing each CDR3 protein once. The data contain some 450,000 distinct CDR3 sequences, about 33% of them singletons. Sequencing was done on a sample of PBMCs. All receptors come from a human donor in good health (CMV status not recorded). Some clones in this sample may be carry-over from other donors' samples. Each CDR3 is given with its conserved first and last residue. The order of the fields is V gene, D gene, clone size, J gene, CDR3 DNA, CDR3 protein. The D gene is left open where the match is weak. The listing skips clone size in some rows; elsewhere it reads once, few, many or a size class.

TRBV10-3	-	-	TRBJ2-7	TGTGCCATCAGAGAGGGGGACTCCTACGAGCAGTACTTC	CAIREGDSYEQYF
TRBV7-8	-	-	TRBJ1-2	TGTGACAGCAGCTTAGCGCAGGGGTCAGGATATGGCTACACCTTC	CDSSLAQGSGYGYTF
TRBV6-5	-	-	TRBJ1-4	TGTGCCAGCAGTCCGGGTCCATTCGGCGGAAAACTGGTTTTT	CASSPGPFGGKLVF
TRBV5-6	-	once	TRBJ2-2	TGTGCCAGCAGTTGGACACGCAACACCGGGGAGCTGTTTTTT	CASSWTRNTGELFF
TRBV25-1	TRBD1	few	TRBJ2-3	TGTGCCAGCAGTCGCAGGGTGGGACAGTCCAGGGATACGCAGTATTTT	CASSRRVGQSRDTQYF
TRBV5-1	-	-	TRBJ2-3	TGCGCCAGCAGTAGGGGTGAACGATCAGATACGCAGTATTTT	CASSRGERSDTQYF
TRBV6-1	TRBD2	many	TRBJ2-3	TGTGCCAGCAGGGAGGTTAGCGGGGTGGGCCCAGATACGCAGTATTTT	CASREVSGVGPDTQYF
TRBV9	-	-	TRBJ1-3	TGTGCCAGCAGCGGGACAGTATATGGAAACACCATATATTTT	CASSGTVYGNTIYF
TRBV28	TRBD2	-	TRBJ2-3	TGTGCCAGCAGTAGCTCCACTAGCGGGTTCACAGATACGCAGTATTTT	CASSSSTSGFTDTQYF
TRBV20-1	-	-	TRBJ1-2	TGCAGTGCTAGAGTCCCGAGGGGGGTTCCTAACTATGGCTACACCTTC	CSARVPRGVPNYGYTF
TRBV28	-	-	TRBJ1-6	TGTGCCAGCAGTTTATGGGGGGGTTCTAGTGATTCACCCCTCCCATTT	CASSLWGGSSDSPLPF
TRBV19	-	-	TRBJ2-7	TGTGCCAGTAGTGCAGTGGTTTCCTACGAGCAGTACTTC	CASSAVVSYEQYF
TRBV20-1	-	-	TRBJ2-5	TGCAGTGCGATAAACACTTTCGGGACACAAAAAGAGACCCAGTACTTC	CSAINTFGTQKETQYF
TRBV19	-	few	TRBJ1-1	TGTGCCAGTAGTATTGCATCGCCTCCCACTGAAGCTTTCTTT	CASSIASPPTEAFF
TRBV19	TRBD1	-	TRBJ2-7	TGTGCCAGTAGTGGGGACAGGCATCCCTACGAGCAGTACTTC	CASSGDRHPYEQYF
TRBV27	-	many	TRBJ2-7	TGTGCCAGCAGTTTTGTCGGCGCGTATAGCTCCTACGAGCAGTACTTC	CASSFVGAYSSYEQYF
TRBV4-1	TRBD1	-	TRBJ2-2	TGCGCCAGCAGCCAAGGATCCGACAGGGCCGACTCGTCCGGGGAGCTGTTTTTT	CASSQGSDRADSSGELFF
TRBV29-1	-	-	TRBJ2-7	TGCAGCGTTGCTGGGGGGGCTAGTGACGAGCAGTACTTC	CSVAGGASDEQYF
TRBV7-8	TRBD1	many	TRBJ2-7	TGTGCCAGCAGCTCCACCGGGACAGATTACGAGCAGTACTTC	CASSSTGTDYEQYF
TRBV4-1	TRBD1	-	TRBJ2-3	TGCGCCAGCAGCCATGGGGACAGGGGGCACACAGATACGCAGTATTTT	CASSHGDRGHTDTQYF
TRBV5-5	-	-	TRBJ1-1	TGTGCCAGCAGCCAAGGACAGATCGGTAGGACTGAAGCTTTCTTT	CASSQGQIGRTEAFF
TRBV4-3	-	-	TRBJ2-3	TGCGCCAGCAGCCAAGACAGACTCATCGCCACAGATACGCAGTATTTT	CASSQDRLIATDTQYF
TRBV5-1	-	many	TRBJ2-7	TGCGCCAGCAGCCCTGACCCCCCCTACGAGCAGTACTTC	CASSPDPPYEQYF
TRBV4-3	TRBD1	few	TRBJ2-1	TGCGCCAGCTCCCTTCGGGGACAGTACTACAATGAGCAGTTCTTC	CASSLRGQYYNEQFF
TRBV10-3	-	few	TRBJ2-3	TGTGCCATCAGTGAGTCGAAGGGGACACCTTATAGCACAGATACGCAGTATTTT	CAISESKGTPYSTDTQYF
TRBV27	-	-	TRBJ2-7	TGTGACAGCAGTTTATCCCCCCCCGAGCAGTACTTC	CDSSLSPPEQYF
TRBV7-8	TRBD1	many	TRBJ2-7	TGTGCCAGCAGCTTAGTGGGGACAGAGACCTACGAGCAGTACTTC	CASSLVGTETYEQYF
TRBV7-9	-	-	TRBJ2-5	TGTGCCAGCAGCTTATGGGACCTAAGGAGGGAACAAGAGACCCAGTACTTC	CASSLWDLRREQETQYF
TRBV12-3/TRBV12-4	TRBD1	many	TRBJ2-6	TGTGCCAGCAGAGCGACAGGGACTGGGGCCAACGTCCTGACTTTC	CASRATGTGANVLTF
TRBV7-6	-	many	TRBJ2-6	TGTGCCAGCAGCCACTCGGGGCACGGGAGCTCTGGGGCCAACGTCCTGACTTTC	CASSHSGHGSSGANVLTF
TRBV2	-	few	TRBJ1-5	TGTGCCAGCAGTGAAAGGACAGACAATCAGCCCCAGCATTTT	CASSERTDNQPQHF
TRBV18	-	-	TRBJ2-3	TGTGCCAGCTCACGCCCCCCCCTCACGGAGGCAGATACGCAGTATTTT	CASSRPPLTEADTQYF
TRBV20-1	-	-	TRBJ2-4	TGCAGTGCAAGACGACGGGGGAAAAACATTCAGTACTTC	CSARRRGKNIQYF
TRBV10-3	-	-	TRBJ2-5	TGTGCCATCAGGGGGGGTGATACCCAGTACTTC	CAIRGGDTQYF
TRBV20-1	TRBD1	few	TRBJ1-1	TGCAGTGCTACCAGAGCCTCAGGGGGCGTCGTCGGCACTGAAGCTTTCTTT	CSATRASGGVVGTEAFF
TRBV6-2/TRBV6-3	-	-	TRBJ2-7	TGTGCCAGCAGCCACAACCCCAGGGGTAGGGAAAGATACGAGCAGTACTTC	CASSHNPRGRERYEQYF
TRBV19	-	-	TRBJ2-6	TGTGCCAGTATCCAACTCGGCGTCTCTGGGGCCAACGTCCTGACTTTC	CASIQLGVSGANVLTF
TRBV7-2	-	few	TRBJ1-3	TGTGCCAGCAGCCGTGGGCTAGGGGCGGGTGGAAACACCATATATTTT	CASSRGLGAGGNTIYF
TRBV2	-	-	TRBJ1-5	TGTGCCAGCAGTGCGGACAGTTTCAATCAGCCCCAGCATTTT	CASSADSFNQPQHF
TRBV12-3/TRBV12-4	-	few	TRBJ1-3	TGTGCCAGCAGTCGTAGGGGAATCACCATATATTTT	CASSRRGITIYF
TRBV20-1	-	few	TRBJ2-2	TGCAGTGCTAGAAATCTCCGGGACCATCGAGGACTCACCGGGGAGCTGTTTTTT	CSARNLRDHRGLTGELFF